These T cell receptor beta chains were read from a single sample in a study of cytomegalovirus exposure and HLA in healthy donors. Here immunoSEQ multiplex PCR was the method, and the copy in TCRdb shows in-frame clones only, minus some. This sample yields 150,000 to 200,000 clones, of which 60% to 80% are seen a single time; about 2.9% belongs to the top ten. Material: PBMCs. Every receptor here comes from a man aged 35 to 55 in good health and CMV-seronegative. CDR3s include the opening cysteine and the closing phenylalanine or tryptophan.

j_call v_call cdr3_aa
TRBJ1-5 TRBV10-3 CAISESGRIGSNQPQHF
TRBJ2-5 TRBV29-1 CSVEKDRGKQETQYF
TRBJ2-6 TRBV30 CAWSDTGVGANVLTF
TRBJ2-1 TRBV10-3 CAISEPGQGANEQFF
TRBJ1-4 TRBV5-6 CASSLGASQKLFF
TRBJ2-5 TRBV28 CASSFSGLETQYF
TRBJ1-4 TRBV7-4 CASSPRRGTNEKLFF
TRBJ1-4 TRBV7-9 CSSSPGKGTNEKLFF
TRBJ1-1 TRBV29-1 CSVEEAGTGWMNTEAFF
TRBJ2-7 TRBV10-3 CAISESRTGEQKYF
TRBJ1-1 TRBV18 CASSPSGGVNTEAFF
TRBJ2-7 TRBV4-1 CASSASGIGGAYEQYF
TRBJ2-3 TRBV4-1 CASSQVGTSPGLTRFTDTQYF
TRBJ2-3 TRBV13 CASSSDGGFTDTQYF
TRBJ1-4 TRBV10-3 CAISGDGTNEKLFF
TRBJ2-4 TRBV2 CASSLVTGQYF
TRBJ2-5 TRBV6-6 CASSYTRGETQYF
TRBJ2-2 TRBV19 CASTLQMNTGELFF